The present entry profiles one T cell receptor (beta chain) with its context. Its antigen is unidentified. TCRdb's table, derived via immunoSEQ multiplex PCR, lists solely in-frame clones and lacks some. The repertoire holds roughly 70,000 clones, with 88% as singletons. CDR1 and CDR2 from the germline V gene are LGHDT and YNNKEL (reference sequence). The length of the CDR3 is 15 residues. V gave up 6 bases and J gave up 0 bases, with 14 bases separating them. The data belong to a study of T cell responses to AZD1222 COVID-19 vaccine. The study's findings and limits: Just a handful of AZD1222 recipients were seropositive at baseline. Among spike-specific TCRs, nearly half reportedly target unmutated variant regions.

The sample was peripheral blood, taken 28 days after the second dose of the MenACWY control vaccine. The receptor was isolated from an adult who received the MenACWY meningococcal vaccine as a control. The chain recombines TRBV3-1 (or the pseudogene TRBV3-2) with TRBJ1-1; no definite D call. This CDR3 reads CASREHGGMNTEAFF. The DNA for the CDR3 is TGTGCCAGCAGGGAACATGGAGGGATGAACACTGAAGCTTTCTTT.